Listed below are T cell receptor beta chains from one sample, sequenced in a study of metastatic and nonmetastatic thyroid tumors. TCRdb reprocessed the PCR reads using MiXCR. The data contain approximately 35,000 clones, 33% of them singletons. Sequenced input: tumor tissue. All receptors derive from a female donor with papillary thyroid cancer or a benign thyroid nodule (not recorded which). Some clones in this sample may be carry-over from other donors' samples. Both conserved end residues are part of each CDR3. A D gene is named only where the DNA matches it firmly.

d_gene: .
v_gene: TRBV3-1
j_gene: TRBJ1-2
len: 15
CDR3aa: CASSQGFSDPYGYTF

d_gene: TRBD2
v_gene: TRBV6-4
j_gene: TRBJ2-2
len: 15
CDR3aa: CASRQEAGVTGELFF

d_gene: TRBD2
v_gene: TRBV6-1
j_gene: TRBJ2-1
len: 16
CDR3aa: CASSRGLAAYYNEQFF

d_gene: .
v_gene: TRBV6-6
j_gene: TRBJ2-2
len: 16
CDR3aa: CASSYSREANTGELFF

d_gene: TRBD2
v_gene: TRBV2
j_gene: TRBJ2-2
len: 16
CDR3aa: CASSVQAGGSTGELFF

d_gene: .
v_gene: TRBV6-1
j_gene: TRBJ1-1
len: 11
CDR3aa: CASRGGTEAFF

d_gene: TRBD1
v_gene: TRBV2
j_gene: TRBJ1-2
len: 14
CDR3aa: CASSGWTGTYGYTF

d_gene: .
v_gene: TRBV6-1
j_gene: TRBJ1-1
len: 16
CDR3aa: CASSSGWGRGNTEAFF

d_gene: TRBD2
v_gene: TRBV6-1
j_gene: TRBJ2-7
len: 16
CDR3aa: CASSPGLAGGPDKQYF

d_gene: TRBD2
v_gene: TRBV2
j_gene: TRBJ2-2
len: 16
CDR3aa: CASRISSGSGTGELFF

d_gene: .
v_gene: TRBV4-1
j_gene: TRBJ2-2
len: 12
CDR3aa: CASSPLTGELFF

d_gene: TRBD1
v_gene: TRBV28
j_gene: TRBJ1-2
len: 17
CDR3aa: CASSLSWLDRRNYGYTF

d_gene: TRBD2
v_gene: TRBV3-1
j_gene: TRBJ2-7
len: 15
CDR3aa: CASSLTSGGSYEQYF

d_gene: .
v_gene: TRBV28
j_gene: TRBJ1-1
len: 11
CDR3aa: CATLSFTEAFF

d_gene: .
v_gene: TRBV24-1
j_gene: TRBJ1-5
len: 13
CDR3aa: CATSGGNNQPQHF